This T cell receptor beta chain comes out of a study of T cell responses to AZD1222 COVID-19 vaccine. For the study at large: Researchers grouped second doses given at about 4 or about 12 weeks into one pool.

The CDR3 loop spans 16 amino acids. Trimming cost V 3 bases and J 7 bases, with 19 bases left between them. Germline loops: CDR1 SGHTA, CDR2 FQGTGA. The protocol was immunoSEQ multiplex PCR, while the TCRdb copy is restricted to in-frame clones and leaves out a portion. This sample has 100,000 to 140,000 clones, with roughly nine tenths found just once. This receptor was taken from an adult in good health. The chain employs TRBV7-3 and TRBJ2-1; possible D gene TRBD1, 5 bases. This sample comprised peripheral blood, obtained on day 0 of AZD1222 vaccination. Written as DNA, the CDR3 is TGTGCCAGCAGCTTTAGGCTCGGACAAAATGGGAATGAGCAGTTCTTC. Translation gives CASSFRLGQNGNEQFF.